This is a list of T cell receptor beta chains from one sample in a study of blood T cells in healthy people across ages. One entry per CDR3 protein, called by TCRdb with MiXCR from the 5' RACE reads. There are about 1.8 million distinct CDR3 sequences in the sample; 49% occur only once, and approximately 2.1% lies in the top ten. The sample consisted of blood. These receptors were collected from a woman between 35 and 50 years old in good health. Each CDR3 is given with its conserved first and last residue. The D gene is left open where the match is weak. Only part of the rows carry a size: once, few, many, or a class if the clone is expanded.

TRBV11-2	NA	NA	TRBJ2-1	TGTGCCAGCAGCCCTTCCTCCGACCTGGGGAGCGTTGATGAGCAGTTCTTC	CASSPSSDLGSVDEQFF
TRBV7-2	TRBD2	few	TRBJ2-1	TGTGCCAGCAGGGGTAGCGGGGGCCGAACCTACAATGAGCAGTTCTTC	CASRGSGGRTYNEQFF
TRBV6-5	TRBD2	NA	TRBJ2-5	TGTGCCAGCAGTTACAGAACTAGCGGGGGGGGCCTCCAAGAGACCCAGTACTTC	CASSYRTSGGGLQETQYF
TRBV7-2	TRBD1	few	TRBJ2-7	TGTGCCAGCAGCTTAGGAGGCGGGACAGGGGTCTCCTACGAGCAGTACTTC	CASSLGGGTGVSYEQYF
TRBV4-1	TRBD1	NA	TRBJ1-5	TGCGCCAGCAGCCAGGAGATGGTAGGGACAGGGGGACAGCCCCAGCATTTT	CASSQEMVGTGGQPQHF
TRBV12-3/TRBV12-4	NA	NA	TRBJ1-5	TGTGCCAGCAGTTTTGGCAGCTCTGAGCAGCCCCAGCATTTT	CASSFGSSEQPQHF
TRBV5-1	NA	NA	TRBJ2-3	TGCGCCAGCAGCTTGGATGGTATAGTTGCAGATACGCAGTATTTT	CASSLDGIVADTQYF
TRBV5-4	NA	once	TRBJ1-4	TGTGCCAGCAGCTTTGGGGGGACGGCAGTTAATGAAAAACTGTTTTTT	CASSFGGTAVNEKLFF
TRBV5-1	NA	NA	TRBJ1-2	TGCGCCAGCACCGAAGAGGGCTATGGCTACACCTTC	CASTEEGYGYTF
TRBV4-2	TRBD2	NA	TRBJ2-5	TGTGCCAGCAGCCGAGTCTTGGGGCTAGCGGGGGGGATGCAAGAGACCCAGTACTTC	CASSRVLGLAGGMQETQYF
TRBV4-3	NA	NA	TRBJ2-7	TGCGCCAGCAGCCAAGATTGGGGGGTCGGGTACGAGCAGTACTTC	CASSQDWGVGYEQYF
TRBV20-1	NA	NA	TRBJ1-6	TGCAGTGCTAGAGCGGGGGTGATGAATTCACCCCTCCACTTT	CSARAGVMNSPLHF
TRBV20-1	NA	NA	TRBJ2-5	TGCAGTGCTAGTATGGGGGGATCCCAAGAGACCCAGTACTTC	CSASMGGSQETQYF
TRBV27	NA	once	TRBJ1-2	TGTGCCGGCAGTTCGGAGGGTTATGGCTACACCTTC	CAGSSEGYGYTF
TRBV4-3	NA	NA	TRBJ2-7	TGCGCCAGCAGCCAAGATCAGCAGGAGTTCTACGAGCAGTACTTC	CASSQDQQEFYEQYF
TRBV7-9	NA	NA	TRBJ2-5	TGTGTCAGCAGTCCCGCCTTGGAGGAGACCCAGTACTTC	CVSSPALEETQYF
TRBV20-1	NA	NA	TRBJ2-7	TGCAGTGCTAGGAACCGGGACTCAGCCTCCTACGAGCAGTACTTC	CSARNRDSASYEQYF
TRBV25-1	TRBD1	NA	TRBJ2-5	TGTGCCAGCAGTGCCGGGGGACAGGGGGAGACCCAGTACTTC	CASSAGGQGETQYF
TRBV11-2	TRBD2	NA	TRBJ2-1	TGTGCCAGCAGCTTATATGCTAGCGGGGAGCAGTTCTTC	CASSLYASGEQFF
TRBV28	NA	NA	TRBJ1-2	TGTGCCAGCGTCCCACAAGGACAACCTGGCGGCTACACCTTC	CASVPQGQPGGYTF
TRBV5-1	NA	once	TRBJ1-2	TGCGCCAGCAGTTCTTCCGTTGAACAGGGTATTAATGGCTACACCTTC	CASSSSVEQGINGYTF
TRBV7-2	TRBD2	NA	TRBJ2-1	TGTGCCAGCAGAACTGACGGGGCCATAGCGGGGGGGCCCCATGAGCAGTTCTTC	CASRTDGAIAGGPHEQFF
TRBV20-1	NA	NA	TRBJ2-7	TGCAGTGCTAGAGATGGTAGCGTCTACAATGAGCAGTACTTC	CSARDGSVYNEQYF
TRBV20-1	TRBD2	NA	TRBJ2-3	TGCAGTGCTTCCCGGACTAGCGGGGGGAGGGCAGATACGCAGTATTTT	CSASRTSGGRADTQYF
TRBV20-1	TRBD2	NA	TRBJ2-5	TGCAGTGCTTCCCCTAGCGGGGGGCGCGGAGAGACCCAGTACTTC	CSASPSGGRGETQYF
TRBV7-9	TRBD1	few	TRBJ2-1	TGTGCCAGCAGCCATCCGACAGGGTACAATGAGCAGTTCTTC	CASSHPTGYNEQFF
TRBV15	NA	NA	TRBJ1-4	TGTGCCACCAGCCGACCGCGGTCTAATGAAAAACTGTTTTTT	CATSRPRSNEKLFF
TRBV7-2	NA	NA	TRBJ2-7	TGTGCCAGCAGCTTTGATGGAACCACCCAGTACTTC	CASSFDGTTQYF
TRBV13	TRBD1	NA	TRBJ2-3	TGTGCCAGCAGCTCGCTGACAGGGTCTGAAGATACGCAGTATTTT	CASSSLTGSEDTQYF
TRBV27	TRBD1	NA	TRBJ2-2	TGTGCCAGCAGGAATACAGGGGGGCCGCTGAACACCGGGGAGCTGTTTTTT	CASRNTGGPLNTGELFF
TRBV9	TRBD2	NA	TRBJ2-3	TGTGCCAGCAGCGTAGCTGGCGGGGGGGCAACAGATACGCAGTATTTT	CASSVAGGGATDTQYF
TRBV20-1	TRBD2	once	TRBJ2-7	TGCAGAAATAGACTAGCGGGGGGGCCGTCGTACAATGAGCAGTACTTC	CRNRLAGGPSYNEQYF
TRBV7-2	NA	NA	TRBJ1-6	TGTGCCAGCAGCTTAGGACCGATGAGCTCCTATAATTCACCCCTCCACTTT	CASSLGPMSSYNSPLHF
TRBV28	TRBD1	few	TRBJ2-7	TGTGCCAGCAGTTCGACAGGGTACGACGAGCAGTACTTC	CASSSTGYDEQYF
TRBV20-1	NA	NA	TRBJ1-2	TGCAGTGCTGGCTTGTGGGGCGATTATAACCATGGCTACACCTTC	CSAGLWGDYNHGYTF
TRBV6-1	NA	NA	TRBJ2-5	TGTGCCAGCAGTCCGTCCAACGAGCAGACCCAGTACTTC	CASSPSNEQTQYF
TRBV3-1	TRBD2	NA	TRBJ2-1	TGTGCCAGCAGCCCGACTAGCGTGGTTGAGCAGTTCTTC	CASSPTSVVEQFF
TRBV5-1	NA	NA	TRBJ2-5	TGCGCCAGCAGCCTATCAGACCCTTCCGGGGAGACCCAGTACTTC	CASSLSDPSGETQYF
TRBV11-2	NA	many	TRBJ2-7	TGTGCCAGCAGTCTCGGCCTCGGATGGGACGAGCAGTACTTC	CASSLGLGWDEQYF
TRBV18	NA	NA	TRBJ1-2	TGTGCCAGCTCCTCAAAAAGAGAGGGGGTGCTCGGCTATGGCTACACCTTC	CASSSKREGVLGYGYTF
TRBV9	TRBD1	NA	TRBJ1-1	TGTGCCAGCAGCGTAGTGCAGGGGGCGCGGGGGACTGAAGCTTTCTTT	CASSVVQGARGTEAFF
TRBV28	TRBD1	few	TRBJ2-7	TGTGCCAGCGGGGCAGGGACAGGGGTATGTTGTTCCTACGAGCAGTACTTC	CASGAGTGVCCSYEQYF
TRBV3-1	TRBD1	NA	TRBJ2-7	TGTGCCAGCAGCCAAGCTTCCCGGGACAGGCTTTCCTACGAGCAGTACTTC	CASSQASRDRLSYEQYF
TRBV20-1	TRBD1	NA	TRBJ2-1	TGCAGTGCCCCCAGTTTTGGAACAGGGGGCCATGAGCAGTTCTTC	CSAPSFGTGGHEQFF